These T cell receptor beta chains were read from a single sample in a study of naive and memory T cell subsets. Using its own MiXCR run on the UMI-ligation and nested PCR reads, TCRdb lists one record per CDR3 protein. Among under 20,000 distinct CDR3 sequences, roughly 9% were seen once, and the ten largest hold approximately 6.2%. This sample comprised skin, obtained from a tuberculin skin test site. The receptors come from an adult in good health. CDR3s include the opening cysteine and the closing phenylalanine or tryptophan. D genes are given only for firm matches. Clone size is shown for a subset of rows, as once, few, many or a class of expanded clone.

D gene: .; V gene: TRBV7-3; clone size: few; J gene: TRBJ2-5; CDR3 protein: CASSLSGGAGGETQYF; CDR3 DNA: TGTGCCAGCAGCTTAAGTGGGGGCGCGGGTGGTGAGACCCAGTACTTC
D gene: .; V gene: TRBV6-5; clone size: .; J gene: TRBJ2-3; CDR3 protein: CASRSPGTDTQYF; CDR3 DNA: TGTGCCAGCAGGAGCCCCGGCACAGATACGCAGTATTTT
D gene: .; V gene: TRBV2; clone size: few; J gene: TRBJ2-2; CDR3 protein: CASREARTGELFF; CDR3 DNA: TGTGCCAGCAGGGAAGCTCGAACCGGGGAGCTGTTTTTT
D gene: .; V gene: TRBV12-3/TRBV12-4; clone size: few; J gene: TRBJ1-1; CDR3 protein: CASSGGVTGSAEAFF; CDR3 DNA: TGTGCCAGCAGTGGGGGGGTTACAGGGTCGGCTGAAGCTTTCTTT
D gene: TRBD1; V gene: TRBV20-1; clone size: many; J gene: TRBJ2-7; CDR3 protein: CSARSGTGGYEQYF; CDR3 DNA: TGCAGTGCCAGATCCGGGACAGGGGGCTACGAGCAGTACTTC
D gene: .; V gene: TRBV12-3/TRBV12-4; clone size: few; J gene: TRBJ2-1; CDR3 protein: CASLPASSYNEQFF; CDR3 DNA: TGTGCCAGCCTTCCCGCCAGCTCCTACAATGAGCAGTTCTTC
D gene: .; V gene: TRBV18; clone size: few; J gene: TRBJ2-6; CDR3 protein: CASSPSWGGAGANVLTF; CDR3 DNA: TGTGCCAGCTCCCCAAGCTGGGGGGGCGCTGGGGCCAACGTCCTGACTTTC
D gene: .; V gene: TRBV12-3/TRBV12-4; clone size: few; J gene: TRBJ2-2; CDR3 protein: CASRWETVTGELFF; CDR3 DNA: TGTGCCAGCAGGTGGGAGACAGTCACCGGGGAGCTGTTTTTT
D gene: TRBD2; V gene: TRBV2; clone size: few; J gene: TRBJ2-5; CDR3 protein: CATKGTSGQETQYF; CDR3 DNA: TGTGCCACCAAGGGTACTAGCGGACAAGAGACCCAGTACTTC
D gene: TRBD2; V gene: TRBV11-2; clone size: few; J gene: TRBJ2-1; CDR3 protein: CASSLDSGGAGEQFF; CDR3 DNA: TGTGCCAGCAGCTTAGATAGCGGGGGGGCAGGTGAGCAGTTCTTC
D gene: TRBD1; V gene: TRBV29-1; clone size: .; J gene: TRBJ1-2; CDR3 protein: CSAMGQDYGYTF; CDR3 DNA: TGCAGCGCCATGGGACAGGACTATGGCTACACCTTC
D gene: TRBD1; V gene: TRBV12-3/TRBV12-4; clone size: many; J gene: TRBJ1-2; CDR3 protein: CASSSGQFNYGYTF; CDR3 DNA: TGTGCCAGCAGTTCGGGACAGTTTAACTATGGCTACACCTTC
D gene: .; V gene: TRBV5-1; clone size: .; J gene: TRBJ2-1; CDR3 protein: CASSQYNEQFF; CDR3 DNA: TGCGCCAGCAGCCAATACAATGAGCAGTTCTTC
D gene: .; V gene: TRBV6-1; clone size: .; J gene: TRBJ1-5; CDR3 protein: CASRNNQPQHF; CDR3 DNA: TGTGCCAGCAGGAACAATCAGCCCCAGCATTTT
D gene: TRBD1; V gene: TRBV6-2/TRBV6-3; clone size: .; J gene: TRBJ2-1; CDR3 protein: CASSDGTGYNEQFF; CDR3 DNA: TGTGCCAGCAGTGACGGGACAGGTTACAATGAGCAGTTCTTC
D gene: .; V gene: TRBV5-6; clone size: few; J gene: TRBJ1-5; CDR3 protein: CASKGGPQHF; CDR3 DNA: TGTGCCAGCAAGGGGGGGCCCCAGCATTTT
D gene: .; V gene: TRBV29-1; clone size: medium-sized; J gene: TRBJ1-2; CDR3 protein: CSGGSTGGYTF; CDR3 DNA: TGCAGCGGGGGTTCTACTGGTGGCTACACCTTC
D gene: TRBD1; V gene: TRBV6-5; clone size: few; J gene: TRBJ2-2; CDR3 protein: CASSGDRGRAGELFF; CDR3 DNA: TGTGCCAGCAGTGGGGACAGGGGAAGAGCCGGGGAGCTGTTTTTT
D gene: .; V gene: TRBV20-1; clone size: many; J gene: TRBJ1-5; CDR3 protein: CSAEQGLGQPQHF; CDR3 DNA: TGCAGTGCTGAACAAGGGTTGGGTCAGCCCCAGCATTTT
D gene: TRBD1; V gene: TRBV19; clone size: few; J gene: TRBJ2-3; CDR3 protein: CASGDRDILDTQYF; CDR3 DNA: TGTGCCAGTGGGGACAGGGATATTTTAGATACGCAGTATTTT
D gene: .; V gene: TRBV6-2/TRBV6-3; clone size: many; J gene: TRBJ1-2; CDR3 protein: CASRSTADYGYTF; CDR3 DNA: TGTGCCAGCAGGTCGACAGCCGACTATGGCTACACCTTC
D gene: TRBD1; V gene: TRBV29-1; clone size: .; J gene: TRBJ1-1; CDR3 protein: CSFTRTGNTEAFF; CDR3 DNA: TGCAGCTTTACCCGGACAGGGAACACTGAAGCTTTCTTT
D gene: .; V gene: TRBV28; clone size: many; J gene: TRBJ2-7; CDR3 protein: CASSLGLVPLYEQYF; CDR3 DNA: TGTGCCAGCAGTTTAGGCCTAGTACCTTTATACGAGCAGTACTTC
D gene: .; V gene: TRBV19; clone size: .; J gene: TRBJ1-5; CDR3 protein: CASSIRDLEIGNQPQHF; CDR3 DNA: TGTGCCAGTAGTATACGAGATTTGGAGATCGGCAATCAGCCCCAGCATTTT
D gene: TRBD1; V gene: TRBV12-5; clone size: few; J gene: TRBJ1-1; CDR3 protein: CASGGRTGAAEAFF; CDR3 DNA: TGTGCTAGTGGGGGAAGGACAGGGGCCGCTGAAGCTTTCTTT
D gene: TRBD1; V gene: TRBV5-4; clone size: many; J gene: TRBJ2-1; CDR3 protein: CASSRTGGVNEQFF; CDR3 DNA: TGTGCCAGCAGCAGGACAGGGGGAGTAAATGAGCAGTTCTTC
D gene: .; V gene: TRBV27; clone size: .; J gene: TRBJ1-1; CDR3 protein: CATRGQYVNTEAFF; CDR3 DNA: TGTGCCACCAGAGGACAGTACGTGAACACTGAAGCTTTCTTT
D gene: .; V gene: TRBV28; clone size: many; J gene: TRBJ2-7; CDR3 protein: CASRIGGGPYEQYF; CDR3 DNA: TGTGCCAGCAGGATTGGTGGGGGGCCCTACGAGCAGTACTTC
D gene: .; V gene: TRBV10-3; clone size: few; J gene: TRBJ1-2; CDR3 protein: CAISDHINYGYTF; CDR3 DNA: TGTGCCATCAGTGATCACATCAACTATGGCTACACCTTC
D gene: TRBD1; V gene: TRBV5-1; clone size: many; J gene: TRBJ2-3; CDR3 protein: CASSSTGGTDTQYF; CDR3 DNA: TGCGCCAGCAGCTCTACAGGGGGCACAGATACGCAGTATTTT
D gene: .; V gene: TRBV5-1; clone size: many; J gene: TRBJ2-3; CDR3 protein: CASSLGLREYTDTQYF; CDR3 DNA: TGCGCCAGCAGCTTGGGACTGCGGGAATACACAGATACGCAGTATTTT
D gene: .; V gene: TRBV20-1; clone size: .; J gene: TRBJ1-2; CDR3 protein: CSARPARAGYGYTF; CDR3 DNA: TGCAGTGCTAGACCGGCCCGGGCGGGCTATGGCTACACCTTC
D gene: TRBD1; V gene: TRBV12-3/TRBV12-4; clone size: .; J gene: TRBJ1-1; CDR3 protein: CASSFTTGTTEAFF; CDR3 DNA: TGTGCCAGCAGTTTTACGACAGGGACCACTGAAGCTTTCTTT
D gene: .; V gene: TRBV11-3; clone size: many; J gene: TRBJ1-1; CDR3 protein: CASSLGENTEAFF; CDR3 DNA: TGTGCCAGCAGCTTAGGGGAGAACACTGAAGCTTTCTTT
D gene: .; V gene: TRBV2; clone size: many; J gene: TRBJ1-1; CDR3 protein: CASSGQGNTEAFF; CDR3 DNA: TGTGCCAGCAGTGGGCAGGGGAACACTGAAGCTTTCTTT
D gene: .; V gene: TRBV25-1; clone size: .; J gene: TRBJ2-1; CDR3 protein: CAGSESDSYNEQFF; CDR3 DNA: TGTGCCGGCAGTGAATCGGACTCCTACAATGAGCAGTTCTTC
D gene: TRBD1; V gene: TRBV7-6; clone size: medium-sized; J gene: TRBJ2-7; CDR3 protein: CASSPGQVYEQYF; CDR3 DNA: TGTGCCAGCAGCCCAGGACAGGTCTACGAGCAGTACTTC
D gene: .; V gene: TRBV29-1; clone size: few; J gene: TRBJ2-1; CDR3 protein: CSVAETHYNEQFF; CDR3 DNA: TGCAGCGTTGCTGAGACCCACTACAATGAGCAGTTCTTC
D gene: .; V gene: TRBV12-3/TRBV12-4; clone size: many; J gene: TRBJ2-1; CDR3 protein: CASSLLGPLDNEQFF; CDR3 DNA: TGTGCCAGCAGCTTGCTGGGGCCCCTCGACAATGAGCAGTTCTTC